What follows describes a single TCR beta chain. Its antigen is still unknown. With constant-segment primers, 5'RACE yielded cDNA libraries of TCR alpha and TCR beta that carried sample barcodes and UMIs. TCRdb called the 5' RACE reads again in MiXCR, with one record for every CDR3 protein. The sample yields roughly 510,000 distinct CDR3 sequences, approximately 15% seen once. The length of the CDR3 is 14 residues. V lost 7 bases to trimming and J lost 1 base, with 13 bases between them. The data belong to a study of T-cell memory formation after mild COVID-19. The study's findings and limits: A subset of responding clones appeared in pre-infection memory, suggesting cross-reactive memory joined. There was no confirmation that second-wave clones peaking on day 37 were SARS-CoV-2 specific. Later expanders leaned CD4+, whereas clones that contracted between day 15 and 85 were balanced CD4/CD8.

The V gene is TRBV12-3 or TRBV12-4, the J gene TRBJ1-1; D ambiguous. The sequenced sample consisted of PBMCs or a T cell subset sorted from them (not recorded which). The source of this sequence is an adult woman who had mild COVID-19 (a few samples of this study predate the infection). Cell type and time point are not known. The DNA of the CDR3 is TGTGCCAGCACCAGGCTACGGGAGAACACTGAAGCTTTCTTT. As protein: CASTRLRENTEAFF.